In this sample, the clone carrying this TCR beta chain turned up once. The data belong to a study of blood T cell repertoires in COVID-19. Some clones are missing from TCRdb's copy, which holds only in-frame ones; the method was immunoSEQ multiplex PCR. The table has 150,000 or so clones, about nine tenths seen once. The J segment lost 4 bases and the V segment lost 0 bases, leaving 2 bases of the junction unmatched. From germline, CDR1 is LGHNA and CDR2 YSLEER. The CDR3 has 15 residues. Sequenced sample: peripheral blood. The sequence was obtained from a human donor in a cohort sampled during active COVID-19. The V call is TRBV4-3, the J call TRBJ2-5; TRBD2 matches at 10 bases. The CDR3 region has the DNA TGCGCCAGCAGCCAAGAGAAGCGGGGGGGAGAGACCCAGTACTTC. Translation: CASSQEKRGGETQYF.